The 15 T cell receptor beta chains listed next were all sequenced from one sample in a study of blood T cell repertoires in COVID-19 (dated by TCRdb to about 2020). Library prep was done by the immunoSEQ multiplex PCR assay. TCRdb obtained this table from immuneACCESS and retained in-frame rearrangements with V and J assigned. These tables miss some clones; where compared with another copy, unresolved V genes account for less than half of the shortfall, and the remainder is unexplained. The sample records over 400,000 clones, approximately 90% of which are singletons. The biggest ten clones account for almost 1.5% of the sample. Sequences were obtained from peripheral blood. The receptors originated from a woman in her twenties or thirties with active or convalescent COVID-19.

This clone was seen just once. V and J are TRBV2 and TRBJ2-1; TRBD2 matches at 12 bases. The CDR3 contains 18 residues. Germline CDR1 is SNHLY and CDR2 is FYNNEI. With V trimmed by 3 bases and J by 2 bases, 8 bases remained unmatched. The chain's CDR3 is CASSDAGRLAGAYNEQFF. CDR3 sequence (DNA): TGTGCCAGCAGTGATGCGGGGAGACTAGCGGGGGCCTACAATGAGCAGTTCTTC.

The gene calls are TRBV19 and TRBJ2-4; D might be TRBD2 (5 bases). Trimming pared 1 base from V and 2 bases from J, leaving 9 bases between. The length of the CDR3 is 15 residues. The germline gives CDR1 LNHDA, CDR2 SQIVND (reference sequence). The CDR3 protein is CASSIGGFTKNIQYF. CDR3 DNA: TGTGCCAGTAGTATAGGAGGGTTCACCAAAAACATTCAGTACTTC. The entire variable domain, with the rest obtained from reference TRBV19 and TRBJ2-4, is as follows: DGGITQSPKYLFRKEGQNVTLSCEQNLNHDAMYWYRQDPGQGLRLIYYSQIVNDFQKGDIAEGYSVSREKKESFPLTVTSAQKNPTAFYLCASSIGGFTKNIQYFGAGTRLSVL.

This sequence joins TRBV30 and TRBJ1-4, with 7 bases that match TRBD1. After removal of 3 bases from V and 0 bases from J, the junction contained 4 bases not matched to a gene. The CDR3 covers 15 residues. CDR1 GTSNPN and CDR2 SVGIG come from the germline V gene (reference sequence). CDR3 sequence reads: CAWRQGQTTNEKLFF. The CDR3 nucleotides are TGTGCCTGGAGGCAGGGACAGACAACTAATGAAAAACTGTTTTTT.

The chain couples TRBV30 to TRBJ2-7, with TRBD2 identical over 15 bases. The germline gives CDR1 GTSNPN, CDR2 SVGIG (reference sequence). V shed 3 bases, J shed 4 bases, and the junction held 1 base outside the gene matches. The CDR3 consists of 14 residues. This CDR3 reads CAWSGLAGGYEQYF. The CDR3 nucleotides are TGTGCCTGGAGCGGACTAGCGGGAGGGTACGAGCAGTACTTC.

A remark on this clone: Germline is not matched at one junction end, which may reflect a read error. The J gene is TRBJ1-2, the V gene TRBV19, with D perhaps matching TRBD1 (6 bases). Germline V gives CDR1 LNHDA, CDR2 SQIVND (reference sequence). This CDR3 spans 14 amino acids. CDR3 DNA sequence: TGTGCCAGTAGTCCCTCAGGGGCTAATTATGGCTACACCTTC. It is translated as CASSPSGANYGYTF.

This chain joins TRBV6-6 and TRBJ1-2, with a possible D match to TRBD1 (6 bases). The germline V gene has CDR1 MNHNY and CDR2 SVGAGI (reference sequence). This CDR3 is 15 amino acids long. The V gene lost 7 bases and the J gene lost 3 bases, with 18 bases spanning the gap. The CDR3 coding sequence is TGTGCCAGCACTAAGGATTCCAGGGGTTACTATGGCTACACCTTC. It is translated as CASTKDSRGYYGYTF.

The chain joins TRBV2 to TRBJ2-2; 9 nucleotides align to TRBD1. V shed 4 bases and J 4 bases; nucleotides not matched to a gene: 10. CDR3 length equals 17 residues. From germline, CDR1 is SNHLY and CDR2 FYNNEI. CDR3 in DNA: TGTGCCAGCAGTGGCCTCGGACAGGGGCTGGGCACCGGGGAGCTGTTTTTT. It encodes CASSGLGQGLGTGELFF.

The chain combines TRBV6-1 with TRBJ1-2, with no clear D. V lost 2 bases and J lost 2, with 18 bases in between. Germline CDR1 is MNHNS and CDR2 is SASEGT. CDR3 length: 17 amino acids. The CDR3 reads CASSETFYGPPNYGYTF. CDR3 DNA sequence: TGTGCCAGCAGTGAAACCTTTTATGGGCCACCCAACTATGGCTACACCTTC.

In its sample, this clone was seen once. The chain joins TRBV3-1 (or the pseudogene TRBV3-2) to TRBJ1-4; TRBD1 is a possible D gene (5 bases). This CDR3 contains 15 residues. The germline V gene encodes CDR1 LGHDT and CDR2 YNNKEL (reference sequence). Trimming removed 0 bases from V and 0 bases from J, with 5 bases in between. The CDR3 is CASSQETATNEKLFF. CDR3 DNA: TGTGCCAGCAGCCAAGAGACAGCAACTAATGAAAAACTGTTTTTT.

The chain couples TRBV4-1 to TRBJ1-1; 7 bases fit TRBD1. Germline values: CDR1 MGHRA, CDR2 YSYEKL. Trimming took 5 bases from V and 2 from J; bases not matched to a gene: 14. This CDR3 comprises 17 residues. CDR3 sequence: CASSSVPLQGPNTEAFF. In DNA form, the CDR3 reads TGCGCCAGCAGCTCCGTACCATTACAGGGGCCCAACACTGAAGCTTTCTTT.

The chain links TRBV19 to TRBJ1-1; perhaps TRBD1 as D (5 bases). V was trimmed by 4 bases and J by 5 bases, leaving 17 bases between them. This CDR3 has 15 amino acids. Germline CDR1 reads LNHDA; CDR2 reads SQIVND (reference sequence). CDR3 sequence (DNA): TGTGCCAGTAGTACGACCGGAAGGGGTCGGACTGAAGCTTTCTTT. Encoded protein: CASSTTGRGRTEAFF.

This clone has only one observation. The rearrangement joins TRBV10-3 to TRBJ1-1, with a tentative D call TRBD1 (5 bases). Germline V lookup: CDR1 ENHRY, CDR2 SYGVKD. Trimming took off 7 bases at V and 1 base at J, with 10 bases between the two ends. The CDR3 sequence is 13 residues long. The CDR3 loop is CAIKDTPNTEAFF. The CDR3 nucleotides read TGTGCCATCAAGGACACACCGAACACTGAAGCTTTCTTT.

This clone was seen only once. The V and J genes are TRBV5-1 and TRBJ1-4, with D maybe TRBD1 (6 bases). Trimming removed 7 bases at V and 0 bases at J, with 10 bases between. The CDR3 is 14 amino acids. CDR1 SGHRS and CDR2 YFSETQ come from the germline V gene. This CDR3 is CASRRQATNEKLFF. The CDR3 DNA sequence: TGCGCCAGCCGTCGACAGGCAACTAATGAAAAACTGTTTTTT.

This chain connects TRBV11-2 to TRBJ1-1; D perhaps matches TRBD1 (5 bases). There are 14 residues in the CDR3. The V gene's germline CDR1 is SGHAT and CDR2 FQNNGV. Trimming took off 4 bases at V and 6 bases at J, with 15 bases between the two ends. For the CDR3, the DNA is TGTGCCAGCAGCTCCCAGGACACGAGCCCTGAAGCTTTCTTT. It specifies CASSSQDTSPEAFF.

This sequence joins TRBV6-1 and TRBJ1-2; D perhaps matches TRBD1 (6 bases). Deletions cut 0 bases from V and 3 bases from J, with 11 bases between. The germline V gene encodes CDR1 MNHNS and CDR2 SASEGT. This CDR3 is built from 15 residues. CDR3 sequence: CASSEADGQHYGYTF. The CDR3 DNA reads TGTGCCAGCAGTGAAGCCGACGGACAGCACTATGGCTACACCTTC.